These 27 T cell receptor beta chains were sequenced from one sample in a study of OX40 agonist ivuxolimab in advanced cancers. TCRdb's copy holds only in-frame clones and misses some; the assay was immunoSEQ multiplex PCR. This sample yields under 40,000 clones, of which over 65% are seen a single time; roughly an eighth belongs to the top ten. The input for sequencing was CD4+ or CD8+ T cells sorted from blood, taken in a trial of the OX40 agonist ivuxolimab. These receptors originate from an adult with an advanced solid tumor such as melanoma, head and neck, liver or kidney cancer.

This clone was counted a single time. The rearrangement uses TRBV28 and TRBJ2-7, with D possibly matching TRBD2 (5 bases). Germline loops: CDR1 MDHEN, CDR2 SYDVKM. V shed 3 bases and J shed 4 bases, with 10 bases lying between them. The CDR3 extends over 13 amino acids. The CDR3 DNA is TGTGCCAGCAGTTTGTCGGGGAATTACGAGCAGTACTTC. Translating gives CASSLSGNYEQYF. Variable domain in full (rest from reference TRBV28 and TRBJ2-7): DVKVTQSSRYLVKRTGEKVFLECVQDMDHENMFWYRQDPGLGLRLIYFSYDVKMKEKGDIPEGYSVSREKKERFSLILESASTNQTSMYLCASSLSGNYEQYFGPGTRLTVT.

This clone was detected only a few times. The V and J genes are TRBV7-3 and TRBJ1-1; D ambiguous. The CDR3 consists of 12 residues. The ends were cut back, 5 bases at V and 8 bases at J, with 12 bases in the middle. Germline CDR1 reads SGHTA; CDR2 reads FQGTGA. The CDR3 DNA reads TGTGCCAGCAGCGAGGTCCCTGGCGAAGCTTTCTTT. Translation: CASSEVPGEAFF.

The CDR3 nucleotides are TGTGCCAGCAGTTACGGCCCGAACACAGATACGCAGTATTTT. Protein sequence: CASSYGPNTDTQYF. The V and J genes are TRBV6-5 and TRBJ2-3; D remains ambiguous. Germline CDR1 MNHEY, CDR2 SVGAGI. The CDR3 contains 14 residues. V was clipped by 2 bases and J by 2 bases, with 8 bases between them.

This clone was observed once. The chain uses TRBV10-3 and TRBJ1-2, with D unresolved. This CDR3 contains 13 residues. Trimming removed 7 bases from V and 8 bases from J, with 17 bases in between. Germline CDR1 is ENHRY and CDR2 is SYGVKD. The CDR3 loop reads CAITDLGQEGYTF. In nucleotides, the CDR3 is TGTGCCATCACCGACTTGGGCCAGGAGGGCTACACCTTC.

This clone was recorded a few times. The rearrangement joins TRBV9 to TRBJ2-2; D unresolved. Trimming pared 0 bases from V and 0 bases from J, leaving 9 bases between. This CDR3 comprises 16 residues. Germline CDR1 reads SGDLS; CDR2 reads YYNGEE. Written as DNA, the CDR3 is TGTGCCAGCAGCGTAGTAGCAGCCGCGAACACCGGGGAGCTGTTTTTT. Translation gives CASSVVAAANTGELFF.

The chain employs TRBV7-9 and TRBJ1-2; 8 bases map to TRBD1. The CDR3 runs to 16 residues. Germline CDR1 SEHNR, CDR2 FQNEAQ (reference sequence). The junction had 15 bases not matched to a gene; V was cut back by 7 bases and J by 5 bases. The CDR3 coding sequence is TGTGCCAGCACCCTCCGCTCGGCAGGGGGCGCATATGGCTACACCTTC. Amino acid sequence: CASTLRSAGGAYGYTF.

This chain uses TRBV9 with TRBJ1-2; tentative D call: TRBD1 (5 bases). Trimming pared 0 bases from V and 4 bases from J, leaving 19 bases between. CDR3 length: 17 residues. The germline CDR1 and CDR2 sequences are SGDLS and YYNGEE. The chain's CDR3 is CASSVAREGSVSYGYTF. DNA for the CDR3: TGTGCCAGCAGCGTAGCCAGGGAAGGTTCGGTTTCCTATGGCTACACCTTC.

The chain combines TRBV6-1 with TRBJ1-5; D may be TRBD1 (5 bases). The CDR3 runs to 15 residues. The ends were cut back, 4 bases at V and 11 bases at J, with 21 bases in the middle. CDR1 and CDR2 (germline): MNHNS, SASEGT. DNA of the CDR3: TGTGCCAGCAGTGGGGACCGGGACGGAGCCTGGACCCAGCATTTT. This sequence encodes CASSGDRDGAWTQHF.

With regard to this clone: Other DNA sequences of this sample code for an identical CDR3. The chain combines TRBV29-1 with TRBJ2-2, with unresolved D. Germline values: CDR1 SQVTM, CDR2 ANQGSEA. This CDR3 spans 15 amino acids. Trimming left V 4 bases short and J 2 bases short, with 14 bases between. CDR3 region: CSVGARGSNTGELFF. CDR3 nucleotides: TGCAGCGTTGGGGCCCGTGGCTCCAACACCGGGGAGCTGTTTTTT.

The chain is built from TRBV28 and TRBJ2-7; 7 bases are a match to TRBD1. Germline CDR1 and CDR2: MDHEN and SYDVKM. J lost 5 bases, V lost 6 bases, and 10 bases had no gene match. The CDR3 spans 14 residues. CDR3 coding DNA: TGTGCCAGCAGCAAGGGTCTACAGGGGAACGAGCAGTACTTC. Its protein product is CASSKGLQGNEQYF.

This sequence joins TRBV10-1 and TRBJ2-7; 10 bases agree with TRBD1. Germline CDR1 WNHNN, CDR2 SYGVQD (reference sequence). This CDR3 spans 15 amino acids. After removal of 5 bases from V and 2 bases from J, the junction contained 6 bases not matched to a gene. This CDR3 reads CASSTGQGFPYEQYF. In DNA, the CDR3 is TGCGCCAGCAGTACGGGACAGGGGTTCCCCTACGAGCAGTACTTC.

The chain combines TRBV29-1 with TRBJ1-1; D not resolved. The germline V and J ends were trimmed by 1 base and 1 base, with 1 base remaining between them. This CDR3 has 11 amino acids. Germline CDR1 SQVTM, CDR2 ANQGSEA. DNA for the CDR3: TGCAGCGTTGAAGGGAACACTGAAGCTTTCTTT. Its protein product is CSVEGNTEAFF.

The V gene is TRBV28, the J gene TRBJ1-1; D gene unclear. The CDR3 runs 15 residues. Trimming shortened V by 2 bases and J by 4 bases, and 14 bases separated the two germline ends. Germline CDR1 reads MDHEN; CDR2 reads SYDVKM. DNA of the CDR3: TGTGCCAGCAGTTTAATCACCGTCAGTGGCACTGAAGCTTTCTTT. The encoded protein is CASSLITVSGTEAFF.

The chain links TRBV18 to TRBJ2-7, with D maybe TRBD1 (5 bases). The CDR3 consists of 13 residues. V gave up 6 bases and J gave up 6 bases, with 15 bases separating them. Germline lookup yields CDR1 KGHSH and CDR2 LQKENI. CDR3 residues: CASSPQGTGEQYF. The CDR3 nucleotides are TGTGCCAGCTCGCCCCAGGGAACGGGCGAGCAGTACTTC.

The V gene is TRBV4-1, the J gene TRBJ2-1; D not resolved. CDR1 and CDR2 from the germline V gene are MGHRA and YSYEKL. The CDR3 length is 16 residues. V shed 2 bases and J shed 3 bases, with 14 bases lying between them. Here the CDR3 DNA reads TGCGCCAGCAGCCAACAAGTTACGCGGAGCTACAATGAGCAGTTCTTC. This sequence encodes CASSQQVTRSYNEQFF.

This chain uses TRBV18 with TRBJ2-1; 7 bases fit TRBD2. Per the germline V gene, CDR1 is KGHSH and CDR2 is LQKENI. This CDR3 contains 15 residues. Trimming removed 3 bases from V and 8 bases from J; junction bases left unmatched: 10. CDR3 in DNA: TGTGCCAGCTCACCCCAAGCGGGAAGGGGCGATGAGCAGTTCTTC. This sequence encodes CASSPQAGRGDEQFF. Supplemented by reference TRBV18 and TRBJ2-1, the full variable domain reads NAGVMQNPRHLVRRRGQEARLRCSPMKGHSHVYWYRQLPEEGLKFMVYLQKENIIDESGMPKERFSAEFPKEGPSILRIQQVVRGDSAAYFCASSPQAGRGDEQFFGPGTRLTVL.

The DNA for the CDR3 is TGTGCCAGCAGCCGCGGGACTAGCGGGAGCTACGAGCAGTACTTC. Residues: CASSRGTSGSYEQYF. The chain joins TRBV7-9 to TRBJ2-7, with 14 bases that match TRBD2. CDR3 length: 15 amino acids. The germline CDR1 and CDR2 sequences are SEHNR and FQNEAQ (reference sequence). V lost 5 bases and J lost 3; bases outside the gene matches: 3.

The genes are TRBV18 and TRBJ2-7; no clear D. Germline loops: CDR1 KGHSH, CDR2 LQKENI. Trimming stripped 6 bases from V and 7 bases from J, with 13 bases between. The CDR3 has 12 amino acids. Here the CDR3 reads CASSSSRWEQYF. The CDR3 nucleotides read TGTGCCAGCTCGTCCAGCCGGTGGGAGCAGTACTTC.

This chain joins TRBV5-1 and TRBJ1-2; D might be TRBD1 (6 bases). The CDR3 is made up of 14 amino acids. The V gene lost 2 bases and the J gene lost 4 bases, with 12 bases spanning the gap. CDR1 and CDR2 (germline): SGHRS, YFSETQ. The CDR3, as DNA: TGCGCCAGCAGCTTAGGGGGAGAGGCCTATGGCTACACCTTC. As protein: CASSLGGEAYGYTF.

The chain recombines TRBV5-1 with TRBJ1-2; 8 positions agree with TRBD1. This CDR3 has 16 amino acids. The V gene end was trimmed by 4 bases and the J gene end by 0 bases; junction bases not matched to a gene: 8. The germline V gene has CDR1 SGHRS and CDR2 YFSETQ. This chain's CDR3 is CASSPQGAATNYGYTF. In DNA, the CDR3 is TGCGCCAGCAGCCCCCAGGGGGCGGCTACTAACTATGGCTACACCTTC.

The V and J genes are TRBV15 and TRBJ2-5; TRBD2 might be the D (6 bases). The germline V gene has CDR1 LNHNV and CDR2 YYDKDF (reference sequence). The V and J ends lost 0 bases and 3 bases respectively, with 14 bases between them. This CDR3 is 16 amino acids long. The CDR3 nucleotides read TGTGCCACCAGCAGAGAACCCCCCTGGGAGGAAGAGACCCAGTACTTC. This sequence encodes CATSREPPWEEETQYF.

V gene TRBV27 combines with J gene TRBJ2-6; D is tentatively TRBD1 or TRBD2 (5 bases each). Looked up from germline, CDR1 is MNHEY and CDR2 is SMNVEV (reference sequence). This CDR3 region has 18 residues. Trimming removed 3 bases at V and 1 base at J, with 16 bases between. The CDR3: CASSFKGRGASGANVLTF. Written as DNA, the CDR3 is TGTGCCAGCAGTTTCAAGGGTCGGGGCGCATCTGGGGCCAACGTCCTGACTTTC.

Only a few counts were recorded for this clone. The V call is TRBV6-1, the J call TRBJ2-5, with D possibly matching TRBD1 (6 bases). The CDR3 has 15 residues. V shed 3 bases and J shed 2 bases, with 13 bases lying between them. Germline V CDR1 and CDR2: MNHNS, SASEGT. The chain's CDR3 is CASSEHPRGQETQYF. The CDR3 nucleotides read TGTGCCAGCAGTGAGCACCCAAGGGGGCAAGAGACCCAGTACTTC.

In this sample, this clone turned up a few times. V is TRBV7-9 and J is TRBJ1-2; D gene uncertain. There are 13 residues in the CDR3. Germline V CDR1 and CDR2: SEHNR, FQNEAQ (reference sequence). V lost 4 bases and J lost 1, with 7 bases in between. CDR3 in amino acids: CASSYTSNYGYTF. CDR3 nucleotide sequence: TGTGCCAGCAGCTACACAAGTAACTATGGCTACACCTTC.

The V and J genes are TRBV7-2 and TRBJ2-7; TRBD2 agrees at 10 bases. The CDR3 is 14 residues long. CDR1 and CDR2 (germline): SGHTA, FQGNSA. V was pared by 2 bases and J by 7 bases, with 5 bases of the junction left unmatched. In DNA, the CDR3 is TGTGCCAGCAGCTTACCGGCTAGCGGGGGAGAGCAGTACTTC. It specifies CASSLPASGGEQYF.

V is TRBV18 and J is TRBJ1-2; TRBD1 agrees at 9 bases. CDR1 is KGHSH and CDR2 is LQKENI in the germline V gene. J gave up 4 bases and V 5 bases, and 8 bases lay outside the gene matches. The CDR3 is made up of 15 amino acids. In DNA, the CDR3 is TGTGCCAGCTCAATGATACAGGGGGCGACCTATGGCTACACCTTC. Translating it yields CASSMIQGATYGYTF. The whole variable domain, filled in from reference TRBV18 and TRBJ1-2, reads NAGVMQNPRHLVRRRGQEARLRCSPMKGHSHVYWYRQLPEEGLKFMVYLQKENIIDESGMPKERFSAEFPKEGPSILRIQQVVRGDSAAYFCASSMIQGATYGYTFGSGTRLTVV.

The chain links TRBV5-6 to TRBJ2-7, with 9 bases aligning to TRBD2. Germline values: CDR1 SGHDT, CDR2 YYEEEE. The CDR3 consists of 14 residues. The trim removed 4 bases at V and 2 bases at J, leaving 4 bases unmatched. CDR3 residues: CASSVAGGTYEQYF. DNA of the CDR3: TGTGCCAGCAGCGTGGCGGGAGGGACCTACGAGCAGTACTTC. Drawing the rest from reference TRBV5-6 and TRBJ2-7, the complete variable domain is DAGVTQSPTHLIKTRGQQVTLRCSPKSGHDTVSWYQQALGQGPQFIFQYYEEEERQRGNFPDRFSGHQFPNYSSELNVNALLLGDSALYLCASSVAGGTYEQYFGPGTRLTVT.